This TCR beta chain was identified in a study of CD8 T cells in Susac syndrome (dated by TCRdb to between 2018 and 2021). Notes on the research overall: Of the Susac syndrome patients who were sequenced, roughly 8 were in clinical remission while roughly six had clinically active disease. At the time of blood withdrawal, Susac syndrome patients were either therapy-naive, taking corticosteroids (with some also receiving IVIg), or on IVIg alone. Repertoire sequencing was used to test whether CD8+ T cell activation and differentiation in Susac syndrome was antigen driven. Paper-wide results and their limitations: The TCR sequencing and HLA analysis was acknowledged to have included a relatively small number of individuals. No clonal expansion was detected in the CD4+ T cell repertoire of Susac syndrome patients.

As concerns this clonotype: Its binding antigen is unknown. No qualities accompany the bases; no much larger clone lies one base away.

Peripheral blood CD8+ and CD4+ T cells from healthy donors, Susac syndrome patients and multiple sclerosis patients were profiled using high-throughput TCR beta sequencing. Recently defined diagnostic criteria for definite or probable disease were met by the Susac syndrome patients. Bulk CD8+ and CD4+ T cells were purified magnetically by negative isolation, whereas CD8+ TEMRA cells were enriched by FACS. Blood was collected in EDTA tubes and processed within 24 hours, with PBMCs isolated through density gradient centrifugation. PBMCs intended for TCR sequencing were frozen in liquid nitrogen and were later thawed in a 37 degrees C water bath. The sorted or isolated CD4+, CD8+ and CD8+ TEMRA cells had a purity of 90% or higher. From V the trimming removes 3 bases and from J it removes 5 bases, while the gene matches leave 6 bases of the junction unaccounted for. The CDR3 has 15 amino acids, counting the end cysteine and phenylalanine. Left in the record is the CDR3 DNA by itself, 45 bases read in frame from the first base. The CDR1 and CDR2 encoded by the germline V gene are SNHLY and FYNNEI.

RNA was extracted using the RNeasy kit, and roughly 0.5 to 1 microgram was reverse transcribed with random hexamers. The immunoSEQ multiplex PCR assay, covering 54 Vbeta and 13 Jbeta segments, was used to amplify TCR beta CDR3 regions. Bias from PCR amplification was corrected by using a synthetic template baseline for primer optimization and for computational correction. As for how the authors treated the data: Reads were assigned to V, D and J genes according to IMGT and analyzed in immunoSEQ Analyzer, with only productive sequences retained. Clonality was computed as one minus Shannon entropy normalized by log2 of the number of productive unique sequences. For each patient and control, public and private clones were evaluated among the 100 most prevalent clones. Clones were defined as Susac-specific when absent from the healthy and MS cohorts, from approximately 970 published viral clones and from other ImmuneACCESS disease sequences. TCRdb cleaned the public reads at Q25 with fastp, built clones with MiXCR and kept in-frame beta chains. Every entry covers one CDR3 protein and lists the most common genes and DNA from its rows. TCRdb, not the original authors, processed these V and J calls. For this sample the table gives around 180,000 distinct CDR3 sequences, of which 90% to 95% were detected only once. The ten largest clonotypes hold 0.12% of the sample.

The source of this sequence is a human donor with Susac syndrome. Rearrangement joined TRBV2 to TRBJ2-2; 7 junctional bases match TRBD1. The sample comprised CD4+ T cells from PBMCs. The bases read TGTGCCAGCAGTGAGACCGGGACAGTAACCGGGGAGCTGTTTTTT. It codes for CASSETGTVTGELFF.